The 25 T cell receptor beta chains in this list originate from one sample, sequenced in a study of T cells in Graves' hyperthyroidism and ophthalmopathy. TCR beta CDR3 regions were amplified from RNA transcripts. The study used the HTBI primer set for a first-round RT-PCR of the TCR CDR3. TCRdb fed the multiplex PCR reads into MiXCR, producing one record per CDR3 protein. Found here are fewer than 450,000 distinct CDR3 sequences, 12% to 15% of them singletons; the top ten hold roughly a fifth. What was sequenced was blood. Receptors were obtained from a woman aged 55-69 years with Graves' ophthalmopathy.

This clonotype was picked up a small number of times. CDR3 sequence (DNA): TGTGCCAGCAGATATCCAACAGGGGACAATGAGCAGTTCTTC. This encodes CASRYPTGDNEQFF. J is TRBJ2-1 and V is TRBV28, with 7 nucleotides matching TRBD1. The junction had 7 bases not matched to a gene; V was cut back by 6 bases and J by 5 bases. Germline V gene sequence: CDR1 MDHEN, CDR2 SYDVKM. The CDR3 runs 14 residues.

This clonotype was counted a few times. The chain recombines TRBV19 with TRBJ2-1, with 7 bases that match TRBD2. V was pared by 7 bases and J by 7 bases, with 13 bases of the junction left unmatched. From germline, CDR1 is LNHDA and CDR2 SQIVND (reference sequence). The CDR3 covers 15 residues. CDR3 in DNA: TGTGCCAGTAATGACCCGGGAGGAAGTCGGAATGAGCAGTTCTTC. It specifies CASNDPGGSRNEQFF.

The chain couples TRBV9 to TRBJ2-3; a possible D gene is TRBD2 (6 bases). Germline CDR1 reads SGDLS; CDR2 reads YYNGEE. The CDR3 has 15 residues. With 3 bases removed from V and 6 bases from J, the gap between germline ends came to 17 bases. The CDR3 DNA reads TGTGCCAGCAGCGCAAGCGAGAGGGCGGGGGATACGCAGTATTTT. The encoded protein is CASSASERAGDTQYF. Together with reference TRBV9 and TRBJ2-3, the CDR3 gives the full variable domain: DSGVTQTPKHLITATGQRVTLRCSPRSGDLSVYWYQQSLDQGLQFLIQYYNGEERAKGNILERFSAQQFPDLHSELNLSSLELGDSALYFCASSASERAGDTQYFGPGTRLTVL.

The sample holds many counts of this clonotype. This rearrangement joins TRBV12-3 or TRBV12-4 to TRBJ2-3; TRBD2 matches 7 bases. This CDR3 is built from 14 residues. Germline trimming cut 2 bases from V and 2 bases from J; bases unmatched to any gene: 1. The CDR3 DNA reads TGTGCCAGCAGTTTAAGGGACTACACAGATACGCAGTATTTT. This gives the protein CASSLRDYTDTQYF.

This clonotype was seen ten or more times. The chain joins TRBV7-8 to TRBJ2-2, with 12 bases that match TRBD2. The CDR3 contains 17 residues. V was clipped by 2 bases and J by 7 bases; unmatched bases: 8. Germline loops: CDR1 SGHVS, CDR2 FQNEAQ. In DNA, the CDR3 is TGTGCCAGCAGCTTACTATCTAGCGGGAGGGCCCACGGGGAGCTGTTTTTT. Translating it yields CASSLLSSGRAHGELFF. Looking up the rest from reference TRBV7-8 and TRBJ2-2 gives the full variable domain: GAGVSQSPRYKVAKRGQDVALRCDPISGHVSLFWYQQALGQGPEFLTYFQNEAQLDKSGLPSDRFFAERPEGSVSTLKIQRTQQEDSAVYLCASSLLSSGRAHGELFFGEGSRLTVL.

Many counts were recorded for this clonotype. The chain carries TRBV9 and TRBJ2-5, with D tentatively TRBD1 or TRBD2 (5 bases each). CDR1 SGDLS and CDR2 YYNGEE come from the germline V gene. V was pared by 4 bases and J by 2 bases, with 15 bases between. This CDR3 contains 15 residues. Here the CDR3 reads CASSSRGASQETQYF. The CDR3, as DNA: TGTGCCAGCAGCTCTAGGGGAGCCTCTCAAGAGACCCAGTACTTC.

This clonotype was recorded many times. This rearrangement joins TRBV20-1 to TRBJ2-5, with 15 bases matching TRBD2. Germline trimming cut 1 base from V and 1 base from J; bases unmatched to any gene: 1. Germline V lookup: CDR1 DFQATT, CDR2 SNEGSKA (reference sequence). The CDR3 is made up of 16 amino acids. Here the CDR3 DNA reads TGCAGTGCTAGAGGGACTAGCGGGAGGGCCCAAGAGACCCAGTACTTC. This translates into CSARGTSGRAQETQYF.

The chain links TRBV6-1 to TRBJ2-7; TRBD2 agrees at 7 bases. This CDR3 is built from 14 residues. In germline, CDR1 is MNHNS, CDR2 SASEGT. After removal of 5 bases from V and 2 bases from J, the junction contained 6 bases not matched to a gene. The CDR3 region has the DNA TGTGCCAGCAGTCGAAGCGGGAACACCTACGAGCAGTACTTC. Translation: CASSRSGNTYEQYF.

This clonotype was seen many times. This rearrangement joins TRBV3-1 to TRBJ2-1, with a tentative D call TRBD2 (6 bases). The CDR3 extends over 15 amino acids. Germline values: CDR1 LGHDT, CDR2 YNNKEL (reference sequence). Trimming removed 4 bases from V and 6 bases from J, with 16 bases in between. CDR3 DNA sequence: TGTGCCAGCAGCCTAGGCGGCGGGATGGGCAATGAGCAGTTCTTC. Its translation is CASSLGGGMGNEQFF.

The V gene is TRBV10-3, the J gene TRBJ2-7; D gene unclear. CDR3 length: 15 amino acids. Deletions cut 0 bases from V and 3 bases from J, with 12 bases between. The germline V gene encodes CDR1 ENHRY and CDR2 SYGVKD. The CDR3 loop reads CAISESVWAGYEQYF. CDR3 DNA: TGTGCCATCAGTGAGTCGGTGTGGGCCGGCTACGAGCAGTACTTC.

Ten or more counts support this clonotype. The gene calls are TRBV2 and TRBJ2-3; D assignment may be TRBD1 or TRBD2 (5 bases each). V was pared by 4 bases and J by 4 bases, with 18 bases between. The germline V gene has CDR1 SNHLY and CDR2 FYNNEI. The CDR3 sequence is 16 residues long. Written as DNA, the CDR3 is TGTGCCAGCAGTGCCCCCGGGGACGGAGCGGCAGATACGCAGTATTTT. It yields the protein CASSAPGDGAADTQYF.

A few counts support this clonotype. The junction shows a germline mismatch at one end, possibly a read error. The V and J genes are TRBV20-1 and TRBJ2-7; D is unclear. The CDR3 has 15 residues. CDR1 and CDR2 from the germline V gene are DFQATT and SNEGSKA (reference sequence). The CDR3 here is CSARDPGEIAYGQYF. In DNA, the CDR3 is TGCAGTGCTAGAGACCCCGGAGAAATTGCCTACGGGCAGTACTTC.

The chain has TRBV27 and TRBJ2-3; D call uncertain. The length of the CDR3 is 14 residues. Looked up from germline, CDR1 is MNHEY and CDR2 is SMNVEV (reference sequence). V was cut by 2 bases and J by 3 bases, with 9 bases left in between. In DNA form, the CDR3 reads TGTGCCAGCAGTTTACTTGGGAAAACAGATACGCAGTATTTT. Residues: CASSLLGKTDTQYF.

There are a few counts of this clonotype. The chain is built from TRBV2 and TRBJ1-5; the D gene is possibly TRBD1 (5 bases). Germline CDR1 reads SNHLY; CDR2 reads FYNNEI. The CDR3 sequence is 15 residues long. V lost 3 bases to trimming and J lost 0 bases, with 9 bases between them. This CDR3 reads CASSDLTDSNQPQHF. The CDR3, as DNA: TGTGCCAGCAGTGATCTGACAGATAGCAATCAGCCCCAGCATTTT.

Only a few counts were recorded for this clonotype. The CDR3 DNA reads TGCAGTGCTAGAGAACAGGGGGCGGGCGAGCAGTACTTC. Its protein product is CSAREQGAGEQYF. V usage is TRBV20-1 and J usage is TRBJ2-7; the match to TRBD1 covers 9 bases. The CDR3 loop spans 13 amino acids. Losses at the gene ends were 0 bases for V and 6 bases for J; bases not matched to a gene: 3. Germline V lookup: CDR1 DFQATT, CDR2 SNEGSKA (reference sequence).

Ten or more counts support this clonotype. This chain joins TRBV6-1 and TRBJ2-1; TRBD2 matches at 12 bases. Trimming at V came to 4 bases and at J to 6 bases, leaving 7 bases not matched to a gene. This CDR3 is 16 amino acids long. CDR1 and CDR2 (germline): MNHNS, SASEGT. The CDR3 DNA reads TGTGCCAGCAGTGCGGGCCTAGCGGGAGGGGTCAATGAGCAGTTCTTC. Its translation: CASSAGLAGGVNEQFF.

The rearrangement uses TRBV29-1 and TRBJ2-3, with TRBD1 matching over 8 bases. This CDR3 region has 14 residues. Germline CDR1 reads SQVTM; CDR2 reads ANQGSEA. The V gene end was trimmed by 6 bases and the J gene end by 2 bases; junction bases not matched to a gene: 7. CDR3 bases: TGCAGCGTCCCAGGACAGGGTAACACAGATACGCAGTATTTT. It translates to CSVPGQGNTDTQYF.

Written as DNA, the CDR3 is TGCGCCAGCACAGGACTAGCATACAATGAGCAGTTCTTC. Its protein is CASTGLAYNEQFF. V is TRBV5-1 and J is TRBJ2-1; TRBD2 agrees at 8 bases. This CDR3 has 13 residues. Germline lookup yields CDR1 SGHRS and CDR2 YFSETQ. J lost 4 bases, V lost 6 bases, and 3 bases had no gene match.

This chain's CDR3 is CASSPGGQGEKLFF. The CDR3, as DNA: TGTGCCAGCAGCCCTGGGGGACAGGGTGAAAAACTGTTTTTT. The chain combines TRBV7-9 with TRBJ1-4; 9 bases are shared with TRBD1. Germline V gene data show CDR1 as SEHNR and CDR2 as FQNEAQ (reference sequence). Unmatched junction bases numbered 5, after V lost 5 bases and J lost 7 bases. This CDR3 spans 14 amino acids.

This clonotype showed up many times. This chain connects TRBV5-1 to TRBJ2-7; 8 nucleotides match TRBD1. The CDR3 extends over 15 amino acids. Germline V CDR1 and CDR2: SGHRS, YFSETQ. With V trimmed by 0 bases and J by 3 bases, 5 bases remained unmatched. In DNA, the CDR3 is TGCGCCAGCAGCTTGGGGACAGGGAGAAGCTACGAGCAGTACTTC. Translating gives CASSLGTGRSYEQYF.

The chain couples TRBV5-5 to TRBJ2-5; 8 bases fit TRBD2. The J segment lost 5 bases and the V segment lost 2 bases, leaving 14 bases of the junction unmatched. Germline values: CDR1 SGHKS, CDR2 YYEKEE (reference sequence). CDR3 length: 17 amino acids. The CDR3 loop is CASSLTVGGRTEETQYF. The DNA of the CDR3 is TGTGCCAGCAGCTTAACTGTGGGCGGGAGGACTGAGGAGACCCAGTACTTC. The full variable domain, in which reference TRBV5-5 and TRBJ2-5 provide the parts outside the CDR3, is DAGVTQSPTHLIKTRGQQVTLRCSPISGHKSVSWYQQVLGQGPQFIFQYYEKEERGRGNFPDRFSARQFPNYSSELNVNALLLGDSALYLCASSLTVGGRTEETQYFGPGTRLLVL.

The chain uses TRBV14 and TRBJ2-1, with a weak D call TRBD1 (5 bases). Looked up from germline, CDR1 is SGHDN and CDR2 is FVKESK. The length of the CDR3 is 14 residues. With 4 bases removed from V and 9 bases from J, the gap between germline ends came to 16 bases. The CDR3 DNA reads TGTGCCAGCAGCCCGACTGGTAGGGGCGGTGAGCAGTTCTTC. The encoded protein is CASSPTGRGGEQFF.

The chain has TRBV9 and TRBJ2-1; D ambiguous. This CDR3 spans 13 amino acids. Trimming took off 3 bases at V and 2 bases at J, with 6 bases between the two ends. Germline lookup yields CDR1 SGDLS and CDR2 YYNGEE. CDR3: CASSGSPYNEQFF. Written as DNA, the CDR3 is TGTGCCAGCAGCGGGAGTCCCTACAATGAGCAGTTCTTC. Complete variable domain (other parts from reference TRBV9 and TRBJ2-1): DSGVTQTPKHLITATGQRVTLRCSPRSGDLSVYWYQQSLDQGLQFLIQYYNGEERAKGNILERFSAQQFPDLHSELNLSSLELGDSALYFCASSGSPYNEQFFGPGTRLTVL.

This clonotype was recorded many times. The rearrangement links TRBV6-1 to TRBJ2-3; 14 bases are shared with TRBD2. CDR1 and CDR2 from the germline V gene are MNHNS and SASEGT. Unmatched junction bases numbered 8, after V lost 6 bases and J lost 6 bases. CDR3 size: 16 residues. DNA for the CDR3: TGTGCCAGCAGGGCGGGACTAGCGGGAGTTGAGGATACGCAGTATTTT. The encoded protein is CASRAGLAGVEDTQYF.

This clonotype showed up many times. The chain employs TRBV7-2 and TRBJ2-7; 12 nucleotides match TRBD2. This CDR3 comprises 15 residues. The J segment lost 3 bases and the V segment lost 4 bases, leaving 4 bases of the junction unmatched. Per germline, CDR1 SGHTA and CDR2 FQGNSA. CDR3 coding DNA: TGTGCCAGCAGCTCCTCTAGCGGGAGGGGCTACGAGCAGTACTTC. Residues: CASSSSSGRGYEQYF.